This T cell receptor (beta chain) was sequenced in a study of T cells in Graves' hyperthyroidism and ophthalmopathy. The table lists this clonotype with many counts. The V and J ends lost 6 bases and 7 bases respectively, with 12 bases between them. CDR1 MDHEN and CDR2 SYDVKM come from the germline V gene. The CDR3 loop spans 12 amino acids. Researchers amplified the TCR beta CDR3 regions from RNA transcripts. A first-round RT-PCR of the TCR CDR3 used the HTBI primer set. One entry per CDR3 protein, called by TCRdb with MiXCR from the multiplex PCR reads. Among fewer than 350,000 distinct CDR3 sequences, 21% were seen once, and the ten largest hold 50% to 65%.

V and J are TRBV28 and TRBJ1-1; possible D gene TRBD1, 5 bases. This receptor was taken from a woman in her 50s with Graves' hyperthyroidism. The source material was blood. CDR3 protein: CASRYKTVEAFF. CDR3 nucleotides: TGTGCCAGCAGGTATAAGACAGTTGAAGCTTTCTTT.